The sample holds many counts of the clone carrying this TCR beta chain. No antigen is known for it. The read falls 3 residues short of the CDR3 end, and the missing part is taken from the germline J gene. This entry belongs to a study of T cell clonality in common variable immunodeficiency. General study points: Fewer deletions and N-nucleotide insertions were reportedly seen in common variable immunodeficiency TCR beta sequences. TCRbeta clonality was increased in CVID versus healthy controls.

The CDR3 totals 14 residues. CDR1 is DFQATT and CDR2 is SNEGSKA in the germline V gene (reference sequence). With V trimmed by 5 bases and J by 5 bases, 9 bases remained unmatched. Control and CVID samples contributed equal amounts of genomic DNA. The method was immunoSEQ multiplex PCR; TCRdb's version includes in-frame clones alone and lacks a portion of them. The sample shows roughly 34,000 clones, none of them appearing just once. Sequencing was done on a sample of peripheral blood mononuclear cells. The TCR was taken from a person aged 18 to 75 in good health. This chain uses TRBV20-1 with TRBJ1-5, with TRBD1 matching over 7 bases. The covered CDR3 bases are TGCAGTGCTCAGGGCCAGGGGGTTTATCAGCCC. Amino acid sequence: CSAQGQGVYQP. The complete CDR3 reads CSAQGQGVYQPQHF.